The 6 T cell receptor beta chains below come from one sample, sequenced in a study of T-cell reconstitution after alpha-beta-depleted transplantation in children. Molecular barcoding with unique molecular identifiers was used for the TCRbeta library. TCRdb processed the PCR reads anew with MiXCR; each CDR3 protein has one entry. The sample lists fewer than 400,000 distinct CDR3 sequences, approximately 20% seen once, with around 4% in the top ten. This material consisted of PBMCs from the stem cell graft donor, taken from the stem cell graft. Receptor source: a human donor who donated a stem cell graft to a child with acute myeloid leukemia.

DNA for the CDR3: TGTGCCAGCACAGGAGTGAGCCTTTACAATGAGCAGTTCTTC. It specifies CASTGVSLYNEQFF. The J gene is TRBJ2-1, the V gene TRBV12-3 or TRBV12-4; D unresolved. The CDR3 contains 14 residues. The V end lost 7 bases, the J end lost 4 bases, and 14 bases lay between the germline ends.

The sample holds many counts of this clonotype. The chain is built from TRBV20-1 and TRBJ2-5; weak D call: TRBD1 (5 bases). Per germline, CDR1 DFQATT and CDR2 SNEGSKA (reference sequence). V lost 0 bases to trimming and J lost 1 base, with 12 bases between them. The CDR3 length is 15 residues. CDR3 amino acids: CSARDPTEPQETQYF. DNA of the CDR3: TGCAGTGCTAGAGATCCGACAGAACCCCAAGAGACCCAGTACTTC.

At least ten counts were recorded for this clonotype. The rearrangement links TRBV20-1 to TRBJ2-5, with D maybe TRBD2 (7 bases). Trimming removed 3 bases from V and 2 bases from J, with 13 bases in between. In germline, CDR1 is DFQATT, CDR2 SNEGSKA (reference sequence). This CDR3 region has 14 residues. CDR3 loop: CSASKGGFQETQYF. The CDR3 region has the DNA TGCAGTGCTAGTAAGGGGGGGTTTCAAGAGACCCAGTACTTC.

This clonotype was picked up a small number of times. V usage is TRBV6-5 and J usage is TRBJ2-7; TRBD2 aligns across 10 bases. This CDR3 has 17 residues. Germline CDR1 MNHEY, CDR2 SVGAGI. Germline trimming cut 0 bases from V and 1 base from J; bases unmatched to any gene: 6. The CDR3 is CASSYSPSGRFSYEQYF. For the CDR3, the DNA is TGTGCCAGCAGTTACTCCCCTAGCGGGAGATTTTCCTACGAGCAGTACTTC.

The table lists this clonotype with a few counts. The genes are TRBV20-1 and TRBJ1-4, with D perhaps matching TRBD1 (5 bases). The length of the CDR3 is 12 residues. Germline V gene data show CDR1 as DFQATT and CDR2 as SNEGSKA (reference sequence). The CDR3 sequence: CSTLGANEKLFF. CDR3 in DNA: TGCAGCACCCTAGGGGCTAATGAAAAACTGTTTTTT.

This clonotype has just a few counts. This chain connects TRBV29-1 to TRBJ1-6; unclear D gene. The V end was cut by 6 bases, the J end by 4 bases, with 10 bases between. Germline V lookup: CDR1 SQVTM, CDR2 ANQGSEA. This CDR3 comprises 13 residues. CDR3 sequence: CSVRLGYNSPLHF. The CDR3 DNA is TGCAGCGTCCGACTGGGGTATAATTCACCCCTCCACTTT.